This TCR beta chain stems from a study of OX40 agonist ivuxolimab in advanced cancers. Study overall: One patient with hepatocellular carcinoma and two with cutaneous melanoma, three in all, had partial responses.

The CDR3 spans 13 residues. Trimming removed 4 bases from V and 5 bases from J, with 8 bases in between. Germline lookup yields CDR1 KGHSH and CDR2 LQKENI. A remark on this clone: Its matching antigen is unknown.

Some clones are missing from TCRdb's copy, which holds only in-frame ones; the method was immunoSEQ multiplex PCR. The profile shows 99,000 or so clones, 94% of them singletons. Baseline, cycle 4 day 1, and cycle 7 day 1 were the blood sampling points. General observations from the study: Individuals who were partial responders at 0.1-3.0 mg/kg had clonal expansion that ranked among the lowest.

Sequences were derived from CD4+ or CD8+ T cells sorted from blood, sampled in a trial of the OX40 agonist ivuxolimab. This receptor was identified in an adult with an advanced solid tumor such as melanoma, head and neck, liver or kidney cancer. The chain joins TRBV18 to TRBJ1-4, with D perhaps matching TRBD1 (5 bases). DNA of the CDR3: TGTGCCAGCTCACGGGGCGTGAATGAAAAACTGTTTTTT. Its translation: CASSRGVNEKLFF.